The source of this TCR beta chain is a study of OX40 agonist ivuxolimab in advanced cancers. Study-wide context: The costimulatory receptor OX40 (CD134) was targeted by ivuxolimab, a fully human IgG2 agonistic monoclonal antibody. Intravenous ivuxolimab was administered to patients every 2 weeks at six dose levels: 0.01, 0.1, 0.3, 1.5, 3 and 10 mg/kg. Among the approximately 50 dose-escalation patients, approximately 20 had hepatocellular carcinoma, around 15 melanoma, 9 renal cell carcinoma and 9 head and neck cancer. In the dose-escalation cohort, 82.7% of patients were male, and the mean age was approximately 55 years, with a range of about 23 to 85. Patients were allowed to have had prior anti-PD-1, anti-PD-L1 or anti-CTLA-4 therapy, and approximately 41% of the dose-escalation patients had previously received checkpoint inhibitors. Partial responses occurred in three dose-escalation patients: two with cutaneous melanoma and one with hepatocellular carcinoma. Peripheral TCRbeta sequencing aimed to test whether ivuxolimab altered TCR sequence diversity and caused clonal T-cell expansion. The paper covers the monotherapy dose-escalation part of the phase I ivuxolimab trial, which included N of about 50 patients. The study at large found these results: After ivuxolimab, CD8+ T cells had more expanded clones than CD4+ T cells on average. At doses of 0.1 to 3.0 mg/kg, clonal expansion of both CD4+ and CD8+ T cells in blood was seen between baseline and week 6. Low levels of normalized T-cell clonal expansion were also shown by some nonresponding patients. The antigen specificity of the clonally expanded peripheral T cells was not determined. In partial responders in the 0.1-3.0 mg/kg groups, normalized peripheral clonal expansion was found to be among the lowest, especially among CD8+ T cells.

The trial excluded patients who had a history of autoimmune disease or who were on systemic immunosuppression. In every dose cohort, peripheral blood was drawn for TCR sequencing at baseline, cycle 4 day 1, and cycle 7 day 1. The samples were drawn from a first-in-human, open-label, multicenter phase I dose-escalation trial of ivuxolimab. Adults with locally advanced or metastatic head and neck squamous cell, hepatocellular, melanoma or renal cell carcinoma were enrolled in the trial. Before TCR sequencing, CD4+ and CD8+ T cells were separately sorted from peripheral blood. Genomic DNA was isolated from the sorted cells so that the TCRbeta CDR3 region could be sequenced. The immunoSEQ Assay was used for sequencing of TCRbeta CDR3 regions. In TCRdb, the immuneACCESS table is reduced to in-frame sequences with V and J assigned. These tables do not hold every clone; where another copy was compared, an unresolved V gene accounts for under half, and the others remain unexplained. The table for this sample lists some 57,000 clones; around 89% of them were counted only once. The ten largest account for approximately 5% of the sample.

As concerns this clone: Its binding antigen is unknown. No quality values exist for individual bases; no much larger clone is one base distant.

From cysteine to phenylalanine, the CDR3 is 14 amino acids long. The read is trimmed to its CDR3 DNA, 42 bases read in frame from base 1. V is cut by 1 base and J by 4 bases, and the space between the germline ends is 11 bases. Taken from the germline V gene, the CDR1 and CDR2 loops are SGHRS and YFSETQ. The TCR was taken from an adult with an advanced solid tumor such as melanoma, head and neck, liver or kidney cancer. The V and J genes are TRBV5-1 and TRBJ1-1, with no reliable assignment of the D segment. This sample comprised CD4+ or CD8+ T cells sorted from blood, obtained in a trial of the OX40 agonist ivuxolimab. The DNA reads TGCGCCAGCAGCTTGCAGAGTTCGGGCACTGAAGCTTTCTTT. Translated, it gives CASSLQSSGTEAFF.